This T cell receptor (beta chain) was documented in a study of neurological immune-mediated disorders. Study-wide results and caveats: Whereas HTLV-1-associated myelopathy showed the most TCR clonal expansion, multiple sclerosis showed the least, with levels below those of healthy controls. Expanded clones shared no CDR3 amino acid sequences across subjects, suggesting private repertoires in all groups.

This clonotype was found many times. Its specificity is unknown. The CDR3 sequence is 14 residues long. The V and J ends lost 5 bases and 0 bases, in that order; junction bases with no gene match: 4. Germline CDR1 and CDR2: DFQATT and SNEGSKA (reference sequence). One entry per CDR3 protein results from TCRdb running MiXCR on the 5' RACE reads. The profile shows under 90,000 distinct CDR3 sequences, roughly 9% of them singletons. Sequenced: PBMCs. The TCR comes from a man aged 50-60 years in good health. This chain uses TRBV20-1 with TRBJ1-5, with 7 bases identical to TRBD1. The CDR3 DNA sequence: TGCAGTGCTCTGGGACAGCTTAGCAATCAGCCCCAGCATTTT. Its protein product is CSALGQLSNQPQHF.